One and the same sample provided the 31 T cell receptor beta chains below, sequenced in a study of a mutant IDH1 vaccine in newly diagnosed glioma. Indicated time point: week 5, during vaccination. The content of each vaccine dose was 300 ug of mutant IDH1 20-mer peptide, and topical imiquimod accompanied it. The data were produced by immunoSEQ multiplex PCR, yet TCRdb's version contains in-frame clones alone and is incomplete. The repertoire includes 23,000 or so clones, 77% of them detected once, and roughly a tenth sits in the top ten. The antigens of these receptors remain unknown. The source material was PBMCs, sampled from a glioma patient whose treatment included an IDH1 peptide vaccine. The receptors stem from a man in his forties or fifties with glioma.

CDR3 in amino acids: CASSVGTGNSNQPQHF. The CDR3 coding sequence is TGTGCCAGCAGCGTCGGGACGGGTAATAGCAATCAGCCCCAGCATTTT. This chain links TRBV7-8 with TRBJ1-5; a weak D match, TRBD1 (5 bases). The CDR3 contains 16 residues. Trimming cost V 5 bases and J 0 bases, with 14 bases left between them. Germline V lookup: CDR1 SGHVS, CDR2 FQNEAQ.

This chain connects TRBV20-1 to TRBJ1-2; D not resolved. The germline V gene has CDR1 DFQATT and CDR2 SNEGSKA (reference sequence). The V gene lost 5 bases and the J gene lost 5 bases, with 6 bases spanning the gap. This CDR3 is 10 amino acids long. The CDR3 bases are TGCAGTGCTTTCGTTTATGGCTACACCTTC. This sequence encodes CSAFVYGYTF.

This clone was recorded a few times. This rearrangement joins TRBV7-9 to TRBJ2-6; no clear D gene. Per germline, CDR1 SEHNR and CDR2 FQNEAQ (reference sequence). The V and J ends lost 6 bases and 1 base respectively, with 19 bases between them. The CDR3 runs 18 residues. The CDR3 coding sequence is TGTGCCAGCAGTTCAACCGGGTTAACGAAGTCTGGGGCCAACGTCCTGACTTTC. Amino acid sequence: CASSSTGLTKSGANVLTF. Combining the CDR3 with reference TRBV7-9 and TRBJ2-6 gives the whole variable domain DTGVSQNPRHKITKRGQNVTFRCDPISEHNRLYWYRQTLGQGPEFLTYFQNEAQLEKSRLLSDRFSAERPKGSFSTLEIQRTEQGDSAMYLCASSSTGLTKSGANVLTFGAGSRLTVL.

The chain joins TRBV10-3 to TRBJ2-1, with 14 bases matching TRBD2. V lost 2 bases, J lost 0 bases, and 9 bases stayed unmatched. The CDR3 extends over 20 amino acids. Germline loops: CDR1 ENHRY, CDR2 SYGVKD. In nucleotides, the CDR3 is TGTGCCATCAGTGAGCCCCGGACTAGCGGGAGGCCAAGCTCCTACAATGAGCAGTTCTTC. It translates to CAISEPRTSGRPSSYNEQFF.

The rearrangement joins TRBV2 to TRBJ2-3; D is undetermined. Germline CDR1 SNHLY, CDR2 FYNNEI. This CDR3 has 11 amino acids. Trimming removed 7 bases at V and 3 bases at J, with 5 bases between. CDR3 residues: CASTGTDTQYF. CDR3 bases: TGTGCCAGCACCGGGACAGATACGCAGTATTTT.

The chain recombines TRBV19 with TRBJ2-1; D remains unclear. Trimming shortened V by 6 bases and J by 0 bases, and 12 bases separated the two germline ends. CDR3 length: 15 amino acids. Germline V gives CDR1 LNHDA, CDR2 SQIVND (reference sequence). The CDR3 is CASRVTDYSYNEQFF. CDR3 coding DNA: TGTGCCAGTAGGGTCACAGATTACTCCTACAATGAGCAGTTCTTC.

This clone has just a few counts. This sequence joins TRBV6-1 and TRBJ1-5; possibly TRBD1 for D (6 bases). CDR3 length: 17 amino acids. Trimming removed 4 bases at V and 0 bases at J, with 16 bases between. Germline V lookup: CDR1 MNHNS, CDR2 SASEGT. The CDR3, as DNA: TGTGCCAGCAGTGGAAACCGGGACACGTATAGCAATCAGCCCCAGCATTTT. Its protein is CASSGNRDTYSNQPQHF.

The chain carries TRBV9 and TRBJ1-2; D gene unclear. The germline V gene encodes CDR1 SGDLS and CDR2 YYNGEE. The CDR3 runs to 13 residues. Trimming removed 0 bases at V and 4 bases at J, with 7 bases between. The CDR3, as DNA: TGTGCCAGCAGCGTAGACGGACCCTATGGCTACACCTTC. Translated, it gives CASSVDGPYGYTF.

This clone has more than one count but fewer than ten. The chain has TRBV19 and TRBJ1-5, with TRBD1 as a possible D gene (6 bases). Trimming removed 7 bases at V and 4 bases at J, with 11 bases between. CDR3 length: 13 residues. Per the germline V gene, CDR1 is LNHDA and CDR2 is SQIVND (reference sequence). The CDR3 region is CASTGQPNQPQHF. CDR3 sequence (DNA): TGTGCCAGTACCGGACAGCCAAATCAGCCCCAGCATTTT.

The genes are TRBV6-6 and TRBJ1-5; D is possibly TRBD1 (5 bases). This CDR3 region has 16 residues. The ends were cut back, 6 bases at V and 3 bases at J, with 18 bases in the middle. Per germline, CDR1 MNHNY and CDR2 SVGAGI (reference sequence). The CDR3 DNA is TGTGCCAGCAGGCCACGGGATAGGGGCGACAATCAGCCCCAGCATTTT. This gives the protein CASRPRDRGDNQPQHF.

The V gene is TRBV5-1, the J gene TRBJ1-1; D is unclear. This CDR3 has 15 amino acids. V was clipped by 2 bases and J by 1 base, with 12 bases between them. Per germline, CDR1 SGHRS and CDR2 YFSETQ. The CDR3 DNA reads as TGCGCCAGCAGCTTTCAACCAGTCTGGAACACTGAAGCTTTCTTT. Translated, it gives CASSFQPVWNTEAFF.

The V and J genes are TRBV13 and TRBJ2-2; TRBD2 aligns across 10 bases. The CDR3 is 16 amino acids. CDR1 is PRHDT, CDR2 FYEKMQ, per germline (reference sequence). J gave up 1 base and V 5 bases, and 4 bases lay outside the gene matches. CDR3 DNA: TGTGCCAGCAGCCCATGGACTAGCGGGAACACCGGGGAGCTGTTTTTT. Translated, it gives CASSPWTSGNTGELFF.

This chain joins TRBV5-1 and TRBJ1-1, with D unclear. The CDR3 has 13 residues. Looked up from germline, CDR1 is SGHRS and CDR2 is YFSETQ. Trimming shortened V by 1 base and J by 3 bases, and 7 bases separated the two germline ends. The CDR3, as DNA: TGCGCCAGCAGCTTGTCGAGGGACACTGAAGCTTTCTTT. Encoded protein: CASSLSRDTEAFF. The full variable domain, rest sourced from reference TRBV5-1 and TRBJ1-1, is KAGVTQTPRYLIKTRGQQVTLSCSPISGHRSVSWYQQTPGQGLQFLFEYFSETQRNKGNFPGRFSGRQFSNSRSEMNVSTLELGDSALYLCASSLSRDTEAFFGQGTRLTVV.

This chain connects TRBV2 to TRBJ1-2; possibly TRBD1 for D (5 bases). This CDR3 is 15 amino acids long. Trimming stripped 6 bases from V and 0 bases from J, with 14 bases between. CDR1 SNHLY and CDR2 FYNNEI come from the germline V gene. The chain's CDR3 is CASRLQVSSNYGYTF. CDR3 DNA sequence: TGTGCCAGCAGGTTACAGGTATCCTCTAACTATGGCTACACCTTC. Looking up the rest from reference TRBV2 and TRBJ1-2 gives the full variable domain: EPEVTQTPSHQVTQMGQEVILRCVPISNHLYFYWYRQILGQKVEFLVSFYNNEISEKSEIFDDQFSVERPDGSNFTLKIRSTKLEDSAMYFCASRLQVSSNYGYTFGSGTRLTVV.

In this sample, this clone turned up once. The V call is TRBV5-6, the J call TRBJ1-6, with D perhaps matching TRBD1 (6 bases). Per the germline V gene, CDR1 is SGHDT and CDR2 is YYEEEE. Trimming removed 0 bases from V and 10 bases from J, with 14 bases in between. The CDR3 consists of 15 residues. CDR3 residues: CASSLGGGQRSPLHF. The CDR3 DNA reads as TGTGCCAGCAGCTTGGGCGGGGGGCAAAGATCACCCCTCCACTTT.

The rearrangement uses TRBV11-3 and TRBJ1-1; possibly TRBD1 for D (6 bases). V was cut by 2 bases and J by 7 bases, with 14 bases left in between. The V gene's germline CDR1 is SGHNT and CDR2 YENEEA. CDR3 length: 14 residues. The CDR3 spells CASSLLSRGGEAFF. In DNA, the CDR3 is TGTGCCAGCAGCTTATTGTCCAGGGGCGGTGAAGCTTTCTTT.

This clone came up once. The chain recombines TRBV7-9 with TRBJ2-7, with D possibly called TRBD1 or TRBD2 (5 bases each). The CDR3 covers 12 residues. CDR1 and CDR2 from the germline V gene are SEHNR and FQNEAQ (reference sequence). The V end lost 5 bases, the J end lost 7 bases, and 12 bases lay between the germline ends. The CDR3 loop is CASSDRDQEQYF. Here the CDR3 DNA reads TGTGCCAGCAGCGACCGGGACCAGGAGCAGTACTTC.

V is TRBV5-1 and J is TRBJ2-3, with D tentatively TRBD1 or TRBD2 (6 bases each). This CDR3 has 16 residues. Trimming shortened V by 3 bases and J by 11 bases, and 25 bases separated the two germline ends. Germline CDR1 SGHRS, CDR2 YFSETQ. The CDR3 protein is CASSSPGATSTIGQYF. The CDR3 DNA sequence: TGCGCCAGCAGCTCACCGGGGGCAACAAGCACCATCGGGCAGTATTTT.

In its sample, this clone was seen a few times. The V call is TRBV19, the J call TRBJ2-1; D is unresolved. This CDR3 region has 13 residues. Trimming removed 3 bases from V and 0 bases from J, with 3 bases in between. Germline lookup yields CDR1 LNHDA and CDR2 SQIVND (reference sequence). CDR3 coding DNA: TGTGCCAGTAGTATGGGCTCCTACAATGAGCAGTTCTTC. Its translation is CASSMGSYNEQFF.

The V and J genes are TRBV9 and TRBJ1-1, with 7 bases identical to TRBD1. The CDR3 has 15 residues. Trimming took 4 bases from V and 4 from J; bases not matched to a gene: 10. Germline assignment: CDR1 SGDLS and CDR2 YYNGEE. In nucleotides, the CDR3 is TGTGCCAGCAGCCCTACAACCCGGGACAGCACTGAAGCTTTCTTT. It encodes CASSPTTRDSTEAFF.

The rearrangement joins TRBV5-5 to TRBJ1-3, with TRBD1 matching 10 bases. The CDR3 loop spans 16 amino acids. Losses at the gene ends were 2 bases for V and 4 bases for J; bases not matched to a gene: 6. CDR1 is SGHKS, CDR2 YYEKEE, per germline (reference sequence). The CDR3 protein is CASSLTGTGVGNTIYF. In DNA, the CDR3 is TGTGCCAGCAGCTTAACCGGGACAGGGGTCGGAAACACCATATATTTT.

The chain carries TRBV18 and TRBJ2-1, with D possibly matching TRBD1 (5 bases). Trimming stripped 0 bases from V and 2 bases from J, with 8 bases between. The CDR3 runs 15 residues. The germline CDR1 and CDR2 sequences are KGHSH and LQKENI. As DNA, the CDR3 is TGTGCCAGCTCACCACCAGGGGCGGCCTACAATGAGCAGTTCTTC. Translated, it gives CASSPPGAAYNEQFF.

The chain is built from TRBV4-2 and TRBJ1-1; maybe TRBD1 (5 bases). CDR3 length: 15 amino acids. V was cut by 5 bases and J by 0 bases, with 13 bases left in between. The germline V gene encodes CDR1 LGHNA and CDR2 YNFKEQ. Here the CDR3 reads CASSLTGRVNTEAFF. CDR3 DNA sequence: TGTGCCAGCAGCTTGACGGGACGGGTGAACACTGAAGCTTTCTTT.

The chain carries TRBV10-1 and TRBJ1-1, with D maybe TRBD1 (6 bases). This CDR3 has 15 amino acids. Germline assignment: CDR1 WNHNN and CDR2 SYGVQD (reference sequence). V was shortened by 4 bases and J by 1 base, with 13 bases between the two germline ends. CDR3 residues: CASSANTGQNTEAFF. DNA of the CDR3: TGCGCCAGCAGTGCGAACACAGGGCAGAACACTGAAGCTTTCTTT.

The CDR3 DNA is TGTGCCAGCAGCATAAGACAGGGTCCAGGAAACACCATATATTTT. Residues: CASSIRQGPGNTIYF. The rearrangement joins TRBV13 to TRBJ1-3, with 7 positions matching TRBD1. CDR1 and CDR2 from the germline V gene are PRHDT and FYEKMQ (reference sequence). The CDR3 length is 15 residues. Losses at the gene ends were 5 bases for V and 4 bases for J; bases not matched to a gene: 8. Complete variable domain (other parts from reference TRBV13 and TRBJ1-3): AAGVIQSPRHLIKEKRETATLKCYPIPRHDTVYWYQQGPGQDPQFLISFYEKMQSDKGSIPDRFSAQQFSDYHSELNMSSLELGDSALYFCASSIRQGPGNTIYFGEGSWLTVV.

This clone was seen only a few times. The chain uses TRBV5-1 and TRBJ2-7, with TRBD2 matching over 10 bases. The CDR3 is made up of 15 amino acids. From germline, CDR1 is SGHRS and CDR2 YFSETQ. After removal of 4 bases from V and 1 base from J, the junction contained 5 bases not matched to a gene. This CDR3 is CASSQLAGESYEQYF. CDR3 DNA sequence: TGCGCCAGCAGCCAGCTAGCGGGAGAATCCTACGAGCAGTACTTC. Full variable domain (missing parts from reference TRBV5-1 and TRBJ2-7): KAGVTQTPRYLIKTRGQQVTLSCSPISGHRSVSWYQQTPGQGLQFLFEYFSETQRNKGNFPGRFSGRQFSNSRSEMNVSTLELGDSALYLCASSQLAGESYEQYFGPGTRLTVT.

The chain links TRBV5-6 to TRBJ2-1; tentative D call: TRBD2 (5 bases). Trimming took off 2 bases at V and 8 bases at J, with 14 bases between the two ends. Germline V gives CDR1 SGHDT, CDR2 YYEEEE. This CDR3 region has 14 residues. The CDR3, as DNA: TGTGCCAGCAGCTTCGCTAGCAAAGAGGATGAGCAGTTCTTC. Translating gives CASSFASKEDEQFF.

The V and J genes are TRBV27 and TRBJ2-7; 7 nucleotides agree with TRBD1. J lost 1 base, V lost 5 bases, and 8 bases had no gene match. The CDR3 is 15 amino acids. CDR1 and CDR2 from the germline V gene are MNHEY and SMNVEV (reference sequence). CDR3: CASSLTGTESYEQYF. Written as DNA, the CDR3 is TGTGCCAGCAGTCTAACCGGGACAGAATCCTACGAGCAGTACTTC.

The V call is TRBV5-4, the J call TRBJ1-1, with D perhaps TRBD1 (6 bases). V dropped 7 bases and J dropped 0 bases, with 13 bases sitting between them. The CDR3 sequence is 14 residues long. CDR1 and CDR2 from the germline V gene are SGHNT and YYREEE (reference sequence). In nucleotides, the CDR3 is TGTGCCAGCGGGGACCGACAGGTGAACACTGAAGCTTTCTTT. Amino acid sequence: CASGDRQVNTEAFF.

V and J are TRBV21-1 and TRBJ1-2; TRBD1 is the table's D call and was not checked against the DNA. TRBV21-1 has pseudogene status. The CDR3 contains 15 residues. The CDR3 protein is CAIFSPQTDRAGYTF. The CDR3 bases are TGTGCCATCTTCAGCCCCCAAACAGACAGGGCCGGCTACACCTTC.

The chain links TRBV5-5 to TRBJ2-7; no clear D gene. Trimming shortened V by 1 base and J by 3 bases, and 8 bases separated the two germline ends. Germline V CDR1 and CDR2: SGHKS, YYEKEE (reference sequence). The CDR3 loop spans 13 amino acids. CDR3 DNA: TGTGCCAGCAGCTTGCGCGGATTCTACGAGCAGTACGTC. It translates to CASSLRGFYEQYV.